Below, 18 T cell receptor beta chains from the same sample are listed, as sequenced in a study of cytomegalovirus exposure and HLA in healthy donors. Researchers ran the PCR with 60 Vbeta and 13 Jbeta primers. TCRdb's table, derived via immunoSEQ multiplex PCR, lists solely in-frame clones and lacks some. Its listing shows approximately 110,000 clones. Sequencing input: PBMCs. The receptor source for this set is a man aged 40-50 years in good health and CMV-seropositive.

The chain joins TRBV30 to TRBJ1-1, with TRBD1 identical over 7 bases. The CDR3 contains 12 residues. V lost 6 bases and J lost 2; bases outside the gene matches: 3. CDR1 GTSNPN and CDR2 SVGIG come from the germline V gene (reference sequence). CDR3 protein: CACLGGNTEAFF. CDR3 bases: TGTGCCTGTTTAGGGGGCAACACTGAAGCTTTCTTT.

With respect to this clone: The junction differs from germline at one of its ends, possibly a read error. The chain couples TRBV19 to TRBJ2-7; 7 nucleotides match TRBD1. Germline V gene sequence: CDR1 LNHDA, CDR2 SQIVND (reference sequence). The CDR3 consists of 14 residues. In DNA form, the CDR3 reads TGTGCCAATAGTATACTTCGGGACAGCGTCGAGCAGTACTTC. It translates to CANSILRDSVEQYF.

Here the CDR3 reads CASRNRPLGGEKLFF. As DNA, the CDR3 is TGTGCCAGTAGAAACCGACCCCTCGGGGGGGAAAAACTGTTTTTT. The V and J genes are TRBV19 and TRBJ1-4; a weak D match, TRBD1 (5 bases). Trimming pared 6 bases from V and 8 bases from J, leaving 19 bases between. CDR3 length: 15 residues. Germline CDR1 and CDR2: LNHDA and SQIVND (reference sequence). The full variable domain, in which reference TRBV19 and TRBJ1-4 provide the parts outside the CDR3, is DGGITQSPKYLFRKEGQNVTLSCEQNLNHDAMYWYRQDPGQGLRLIYYSQIVNDFQKGDIAEGYSVSREKKESFPLTVTSAQKNPTAFYLCASRNRPLGGEKLFFGSGTQLSVL.

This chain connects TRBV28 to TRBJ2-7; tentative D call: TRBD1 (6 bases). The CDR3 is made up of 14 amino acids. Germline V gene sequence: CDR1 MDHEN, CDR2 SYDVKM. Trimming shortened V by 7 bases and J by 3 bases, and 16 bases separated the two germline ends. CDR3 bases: TGTGCCAGCAACTCCTGGGCAGGGGACTACGAGCAGTACTTC. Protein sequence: CASNSWAGDYEQYF. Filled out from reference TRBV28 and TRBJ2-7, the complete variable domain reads DVKVTQSSRYLVKRTGEKVFLECVQDMDHENMFWYRQDPGLGLRLIYFSYDVKMKEKGDIPEGYSVSREKKERFSLILESASTNQTSMYLCASNSWAGDYEQYFGPGTRLTVT.

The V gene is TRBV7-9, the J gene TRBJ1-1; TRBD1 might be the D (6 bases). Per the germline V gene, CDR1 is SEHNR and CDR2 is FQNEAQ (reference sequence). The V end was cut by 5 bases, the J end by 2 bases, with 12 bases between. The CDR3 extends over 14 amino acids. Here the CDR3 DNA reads TGTGCCAGCAGCCTAGGACAGCCTAACACTGAAGCTTTCTTT. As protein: CASSLGQPNTEAFF.

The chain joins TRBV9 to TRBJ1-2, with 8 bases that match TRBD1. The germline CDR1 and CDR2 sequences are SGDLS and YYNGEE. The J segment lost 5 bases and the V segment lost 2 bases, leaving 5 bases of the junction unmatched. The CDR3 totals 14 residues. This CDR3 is CASSVLDREYGYTF. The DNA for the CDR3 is TGTGCCAGCAGCGTCCTGGACAGGGAATATGGCTACACCTTC. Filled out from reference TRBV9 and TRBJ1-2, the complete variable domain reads DSGVTQTPKHLITATGQRVTLRCSPRSGDLSVYWYQQSLDQGLQFLIQYYNGEERAKGNILERFSAQQFPDLHSELNLSSLELGDSALYFCASSVLDREYGYTFGSGTRLTVV.

The CDR3 DNA follows: TGTGCCAGCAGAGAGCGGGAGGGCCGAAACGAGCAGTACTTC. It translates to CASREREGRNEQYF. The chain employs TRBV2 and TRBJ2-7; TRBD2 matches at 10 bases. J lost 5 bases, V lost 6 bases, and 7 bases had no gene match. This CDR3 has 14 residues. Per germline, CDR1 SNHLY and CDR2 FYNNEI.

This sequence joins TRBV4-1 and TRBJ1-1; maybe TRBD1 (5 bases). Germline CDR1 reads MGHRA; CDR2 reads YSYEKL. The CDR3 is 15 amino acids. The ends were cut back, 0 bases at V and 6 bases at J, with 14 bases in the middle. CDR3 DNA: TGCGCCAGCAGCCAAGAACCCCCCCCGGGGGCTGAAGCTTTCTTT. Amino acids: CASSQEPPPGAEAFF.

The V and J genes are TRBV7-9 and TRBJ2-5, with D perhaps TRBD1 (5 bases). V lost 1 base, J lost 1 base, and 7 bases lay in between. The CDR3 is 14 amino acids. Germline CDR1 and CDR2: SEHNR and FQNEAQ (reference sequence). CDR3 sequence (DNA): TGTGCCAGCAGCTTAGGCACAGGCCAAGAGACCCAGTACTTC. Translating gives CASSLGTGQETQYF.

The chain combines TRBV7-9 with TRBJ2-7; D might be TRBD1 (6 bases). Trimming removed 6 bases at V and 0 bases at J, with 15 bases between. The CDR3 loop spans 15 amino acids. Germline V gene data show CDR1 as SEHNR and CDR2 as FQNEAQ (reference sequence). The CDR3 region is CASSTGTYSSYEQYF. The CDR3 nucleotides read TGTGCCAGCAGTACCGGGACATACAGCTCCTACGAGCAGTACTTC.

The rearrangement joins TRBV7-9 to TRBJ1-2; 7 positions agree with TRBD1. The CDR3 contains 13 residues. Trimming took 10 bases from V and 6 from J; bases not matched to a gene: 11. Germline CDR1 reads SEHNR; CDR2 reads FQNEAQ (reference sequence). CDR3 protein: CATQTGVEDGYTF. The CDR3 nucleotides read TGTGCCACACAAACAGGGGTTGAAGATGGCTACACCTTC.

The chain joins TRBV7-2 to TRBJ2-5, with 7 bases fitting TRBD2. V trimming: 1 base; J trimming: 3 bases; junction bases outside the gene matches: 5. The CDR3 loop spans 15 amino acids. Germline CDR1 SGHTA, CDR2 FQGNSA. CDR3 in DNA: TGTGCCAGCAGCTTAGGAAGTGGGAGGGAAGAGACCCAGTACTTC. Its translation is CASSLGSGREETQYF.

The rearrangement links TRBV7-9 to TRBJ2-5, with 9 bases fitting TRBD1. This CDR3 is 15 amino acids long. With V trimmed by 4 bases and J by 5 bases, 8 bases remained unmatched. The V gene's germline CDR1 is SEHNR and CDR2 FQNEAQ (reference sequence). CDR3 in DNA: TGTGCCAGCAGCTCTGGGACAGGGACGGGGGAGACCCAGTACTTC. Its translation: CASSSGTGTGETQYF. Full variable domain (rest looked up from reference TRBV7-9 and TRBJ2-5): DTGVSQNPRHKITKRGQNVTFRCDPISEHNRLYWYRQTLGQGPEFLTYFQNEAQLEKSRLLSDRFSAERPKGSFSTLEIQRTEQGDSAMYLCASSSGTGTGETQYFGPGTRLLVL.

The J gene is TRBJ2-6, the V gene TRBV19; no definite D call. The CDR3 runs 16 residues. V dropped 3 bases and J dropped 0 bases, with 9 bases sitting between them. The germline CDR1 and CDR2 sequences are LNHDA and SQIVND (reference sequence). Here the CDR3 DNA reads TGTGCCAGTAGTATGTTAGAGTCCTCTGGGGCCAACGTCCTGACTTTC. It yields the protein CASSMLESSGANVLTF.

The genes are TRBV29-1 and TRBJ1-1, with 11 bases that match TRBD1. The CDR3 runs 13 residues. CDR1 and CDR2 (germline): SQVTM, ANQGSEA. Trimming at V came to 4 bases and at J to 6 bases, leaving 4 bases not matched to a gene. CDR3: CSVVGTGGSEAFF. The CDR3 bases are TGCAGCGTTGTAGGGACAGGGGGGTCTGAAGCTTTCTTT.

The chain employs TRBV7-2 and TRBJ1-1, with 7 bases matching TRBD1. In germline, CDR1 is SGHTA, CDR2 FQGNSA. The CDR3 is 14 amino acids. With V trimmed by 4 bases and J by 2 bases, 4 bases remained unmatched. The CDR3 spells CASSYYRGNTEAFF. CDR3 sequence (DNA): TGTGCCAGCAGCTATTACAGGGGCAACACTGAAGCTTTCTTT.

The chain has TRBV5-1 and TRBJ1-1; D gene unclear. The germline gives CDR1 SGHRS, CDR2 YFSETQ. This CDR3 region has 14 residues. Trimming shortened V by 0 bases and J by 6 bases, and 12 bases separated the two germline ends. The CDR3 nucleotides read TGCGCCAGCAGCTTGGAGGTTCTGGGCGCTGAAGCTTTCTTT. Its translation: CASSLEVLGAEAFF.

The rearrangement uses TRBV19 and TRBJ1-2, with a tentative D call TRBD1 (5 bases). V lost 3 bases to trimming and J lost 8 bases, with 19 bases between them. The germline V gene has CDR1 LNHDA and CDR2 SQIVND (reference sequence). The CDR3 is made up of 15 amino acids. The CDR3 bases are TGTGCCAGTAGTATCGAAGGGGTTCCCACGGGCGGCTACACCTTC. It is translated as CASSIEGVPTGGYTF.